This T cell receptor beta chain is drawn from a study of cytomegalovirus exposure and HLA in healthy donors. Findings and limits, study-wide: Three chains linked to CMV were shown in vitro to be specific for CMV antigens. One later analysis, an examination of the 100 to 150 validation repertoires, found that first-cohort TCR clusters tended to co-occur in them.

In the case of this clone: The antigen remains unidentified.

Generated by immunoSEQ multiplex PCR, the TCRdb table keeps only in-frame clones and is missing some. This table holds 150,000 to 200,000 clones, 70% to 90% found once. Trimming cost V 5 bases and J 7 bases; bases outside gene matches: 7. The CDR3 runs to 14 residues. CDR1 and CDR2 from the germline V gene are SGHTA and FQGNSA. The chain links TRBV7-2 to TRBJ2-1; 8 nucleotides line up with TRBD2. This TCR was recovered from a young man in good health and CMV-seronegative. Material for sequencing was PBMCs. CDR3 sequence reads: CASSLLGTRNEQFF. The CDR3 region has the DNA TGTGCCAGCAGCCTACTCGGGACTAGGAATGAGCAGTTCTTC.